A single sample gave rise to the 21 T cell receptor beta chains below, sequenced in a study of blood T cell repertoires in COVID-19. This table comes from immunoSEQ multiplex PCR, and its TCRdb copy is limited to in-frame clones, with some not included. The sample has a few hundred thousand clones, 85% seen once; the top ten hold around 20%. Sequenced: PBMCs or T cells enriched from blood (not recorded which). These receptors were obtained from a man aged 40-55 years who had recovered from COVID-19.

This chain joins TRBV18 and TRBJ2-7; D is possibly TRBD1 (6 bases). The CDR3 consists of 15 residues. Germline loops: CDR1 KGHSH, CDR2 LQKENI. V lost 3 bases, J lost 0 bases, and 12 bases lay in between. The CDR3 DNA reads TGTGCCAGCTCACCGAGGACAGAGAGCTCCTACGAGCAGTACTTC. It encodes CASSPRTESSYEQYF.

The CDR3: CASSQLAAQETQYF. CDR3 coding DNA: TGTGCCAGCAGCCAGCTAGCGGCCCAAGAGACCCAGTACTTC. This rearrangement joins TRBV7-8 to TRBJ2-5; 7 positions agree with TRBD2. Germline CDR1 reads SGHVS; CDR2 reads FQNEAQ. V trimming: 5 bases; J trimming: 1 base; junction bases outside the gene matches: 4. The CDR3 sequence is 14 residues long.

This clone occurred many times. The chain combines TRBV2 with TRBJ2-7; D ambiguous. This CDR3 has 12 residues. V lost 2 bases and J 4 bases, leaving 6 bases between the germline ends. Germline V gene sequence: CDR1 SNHLY, CDR2 FYNNEI. This CDR3 reads CASSEFIYEQYF. The CDR3 DNA follows: TGTGCCAGCAGTGAATTTATTTACGAGCAGTACTTC.

Only a few counts were recorded for this clone. This sequence joins TRBV19 and TRBJ1-5; D not resolved. The CDR3 loop spans 14 amino acids. Germline V lookup: CDR1 LNHDA, CDR2 SQIVND (reference sequence). Deletions cut 3 bases from V and 7 bases from J, with 13 bases between. The CDR3 nucleotides are TGTGCCAGTAGTATGGACGGAGGGAAGCAGCCCCAGCATTTT. This gives the protein CASSMDGGKQPQHF.

In this sample, this clone turned up once. V usage is TRBV6-2 or TRBV6-3 and J usage is TRBJ1-1; D ambiguous. The CDR3 contains 12 residues. V gave up 6 bases and J gave up 7 bases, with 12 bases separating them. Germline V gene data show CDR1 as MNHEY and CDR2 as SVGEGT. The CDR3 protein is CASSRLTFEAFF. In DNA, the CDR3 is TGTGCCAGCAGCCGCCTGACATTTGAAGCTTTCTTT.

The chain has TRBV11-2 and TRBJ1-3; D is unclear. V was shortened by 3 bases and J by 6 bases, with 12 bases between the two germline ends. This CDR3 is built from 14 residues. Germline V gene sequence: CDR1 SGHAT, CDR2 FQNNGV. The CDR3 here is CASSFYPIENTIYF. The CDR3 region has the DNA TGTGCCAGCAGCTTCTATCCGATTGAAAACACCATATATTTT.

CDR3 DNA: TGTGCCACCAGTGATGTTGGCAGGGGAGAGACCGGGGAGCTGTTTTTT. Residues: CATSDVGRGETGELFF. This chain joins TRBV24-1 and TRBJ2-2, with D possibly TRBD1 on 6 matching bases. Germline CDR1 KGHDR, CDR2 SFDVKD. The CDR3 length is 16 residues. V shed 3 bases and J shed 5 bases, with 15 bases lying between them.

The rearrangement links TRBV19 to TRBJ1-2; 9 nucleotides align to TRBD1. This CDR3 contains 15 residues. Germline V gene data show CDR1 as LNHDA and CDR2 as SQIVND (reference sequence). V was pared by 4 bases and J by 2 bases, with 5 bases of the junction left unmatched. CDR3 nucleotides: TGTGCCAGTAGTACTTGGGACAGGGTAAACTATGGCTACACCTTC. Amino acids: CASSTWDRVNYGYTF.

The rearrangement links TRBV19 to TRBJ2-1; TRBD2 matches at 8 bases. The germline gives CDR1 LNHDA, CDR2 SQIVND (reference sequence). With 5 bases clipped from V and 8 bases from J, the junction kept 14 bases outside the gene matches. The CDR3 consists of 16 residues. CDR3 in amino acids: CASSVSGEGPWDEQFF. The CDR3 DNA reads TGTGCCAGTAGTGTTAGCGGGGAGGGCCCTTGGGATGAGCAGTTCTTC. The full variable domain, rest sourced from reference TRBV19 and TRBJ2-1, is DGGITQSPKYLFRKEGQNVTLSCEQNLNHDAMYWYRQDPGQGLRLIYYSQIVNDFQKGDIAEGYSVSREKKESFPLTVTSAQKNPTAFYLCASSVSGEGPWDEQFFGPGTRLTVL.

The chain couples TRBV5-1 to TRBJ1-1; 8 bases match TRBD1. J was trimmed by 4 bases and V by 4 bases; bases with no gene match: 6. This CDR3 has 14 amino acids. Germline V gene sequence: CDR1 SGHRS, CDR2 YFSETQ. In DNA form, the CDR3 reads TGCGCCAGCAGCCACGGACAGGGTGGCACTGAAGCTTTCTTT. It translates to CASSHGQGGTEAFF. Full variable domain (rest looked up from reference TRBV5-1 and TRBJ1-1): KAGVTQTPRYLIKTRGQQVTLSCSPISGHRSVSWYQQTPGQGLQFLFEYFSETQRNKGNFPGRFSGRQFSNSRSEMNVSTLELGDSALYLCASSHGQGGTEAFFGQGTRLTVV.

The chain has TRBV7-2 and TRBJ1-1, with 8 nucleotides matching TRBD1. Germline V CDR1 and CDR2: SGHTA, FQGNSA. With V trimmed by 4 bases and J by 7 bases, 8 bases remained unmatched. CDR3 length: 14 amino acids. The CDR3 is CASSWPGQGVEAFF. The CDR3 nucleotides read TGTGCCAGCAGCTGGCCCGGACAGGGCGTTGAAGCTTTCTTT.

The V call is TRBV7-2, the J call TRBJ1-4, with D perhaps TRBD1 (6 bases). This CDR3 region has 15 residues. Germline V gene sequence: CDR1 SGHTA, CDR2 FQGNSA. V lost 1 base to trimming and J lost 8 bases, with 14 bases between them. CDR3: CASSLDPQGLEKLFF. The CDR3 nucleotides are TGTGCCAGCAGCTTAGATCCACAGGGACTAGAAAAACTGTTTTTT.

The genes are TRBV30 and TRBJ2-1; 12 bases agree with TRBD2. The CDR3 totals 14 residues. CDR1 and CDR2 from the germline V gene are GTSNPN and SVGIG (reference sequence). Losses at the gene ends were 7 bases for V and 7 bases for J; bases not matched to a gene: 8. CDR3 nucleotides: TGTGCCTCGCCAACTAGCGGGAGGATGAATGAGCAGTTCTTC. Amino acids: CASPTSGRMNEQFF.

The chain joins TRBV7-3 to TRBJ2-3; 8 positions match TRBD2. This CDR3 comprises 15 residues. Germline V gene lookup returns CDR1 SGHTA and CDR2 FQGTGA. Trimming removed 4 bases from V and 4 bases from J; junction bases left unmatched: 7. The CDR3: CASSSPGLEPDTQYF. CDR3 in DNA: TGTGCCAGCAGCTCCCCGGGACTAGAGCCAGATACGCAGTATTTT.

This clone was seen only once. The chain joins TRBV18 to TRBJ2-1; no reliable D call. With 3 bases removed from V and 4 bases from J, the gap between germline ends came to 7 bases. This CDR3 is 13 amino acids long. Germline V CDR1 and CDR2: KGHSH, LQKENI. CDR3 sequence reads: CASSPLSYNEQFF. The CDR3 coding sequence is TGTGCCAGCTCACCCCTATCGTACAATGAGCAGTTCTTC. Filled out from reference TRBV18 and TRBJ2-1, the complete variable domain reads NAGVMQNPRHLVRRRGQEARLRCSPMKGHSHVYWYRQLPEEGLKFMVYLQKENIIDESGMPKERFSAEFPKEGPSILRIQQVVRGDSAAYFCASSPLSYNEQFFGPGTRLTVL.

CDR3 nucleotide sequence: TGTGCCAGTAGTATCGCGTATCACTCCTACAATGAGCAGTTCTTC. Protein: CASSIAYHSYNEQFF. The chain has TRBV19 and TRBJ2-1; no clear D. CDR3 size: 15 residues. Trimming took off 3 bases at V and 0 bases at J, with 9 bases between the two ends. Germline CDR1 and CDR2: LNHDA and SQIVND (reference sequence).

This chain links TRBV5-6 with TRBJ1-4; weak D call: TRBD1 (6 bases). The ends were cut back, 4 bases at V and 4 bases at J, with 17 bases in the middle. This CDR3 spans 16 amino acids. From germline, CDR1 is SGHDT and CDR2 YYEEEE. Here the CDR3 DNA reads TGTGCCAGCAGCCGGGCGGGGGGCGGCGGTAATGAAAAACTGTTTTTT. It specifies CASSRAGGGGNEKLFF.

J is TRBJ1-1 and V is TRBV27; the D is unclear. With 2 bases removed from V and 5 bases from J, the gap between germline ends came to 15 bases. The length of the CDR3 is 15 residues. The germline V gene has CDR1 MNHEY and CDR2 SMNVEV (reference sequence). CDR3 sequence (DNA): TGTGCCAGCAGTTTAAATCGGGGTGTAAAAACTGAAGCTTTCTTT. It yields the protein CASSLNRGVKTEAFF.

This chain links TRBV10-3 with TRBJ2-3, with 8 bases lining up with TRBD1. J gave up 8 bases and V 5 bases, and 6 bases lay outside the gene matches. Germline CDR1 ENHRY, CDR2 SYGVKD. The CDR3 has 13 amino acids. The CDR3 bases are TGTGCCATCAGTATCCCAGGGGGCGGTACGCAGTATTTT. Protein: CAISIPGGGTQYF.

CDR3 coding DNA: TGTGCCAGCAGCAAAGCGGCGGGAGAGGCTAACGAGCAGTACTTC. This translates into CASSKAAGEANEQYF. The genes are TRBV21-1 and TRBJ2-7; the table names TRBD2, a call not compared with the DNA. TRBV21-1 corresponds to a pseudogene. This CDR3 contains 15 residues.

This clone showed up just once. The rearrangement uses TRBV4-2 and TRBJ2-1, with 9 nucleotides matching TRBD2. Germline V CDR1 and CDR2: LGHNA, YNFKEQ. The CDR3 is made up of 15 amino acids. The ends lost 1 base at V and 6 bases at J; junction bases unmatched: 4. The CDR3 protein is CASSQGAGGGNEQFF. The CDR3 DNA follows: TGTGCCAGCAGCCAAGGGGCGGGAGGGGGCAATGAGCAGTTCTTC.